These T cell receptor beta chains were read from a single sample in a study of monozygotic twins with inflammatory bowel disease. Each CDR3 protein gets one entry in TCRdb, which reprocessed the 5' RACE reads and gives no DNA. The table for this sample gives 300,000 to 400,000 distinct CDR3 sequences. Sequencing was performed on blood. The receptors stem from a human donor with ulcerative colitis or Crohn's disease, or a healthy co-twin of an affected twin (not recorded which). CDR3s include the opening cysteine and the closing phenylalanine or tryptophan.

length	V	J	CDR3
14	TRBV4-1	TRBJ2-3	CASSQGGGGDTQYF
17	TRBV12-3/TRBV12-4	TRBJ2-7	CASSLETTGEAPYEQYF
17	TRBV29-1	TRBJ2-2	CSVTGTSGGPNTGELFF
14	TRBV20-1	TRBJ2-4	CSAIIDRVPGIQYF
12	TRBV7-2	TRBJ1-5	CASSPVGQPQHF
15	TRBV20-1	TRBJ2-5	CSARPGQGGTETQYF
15	TRBV27	TRBJ1-1	CASSLSEGSDTEAFF
16	TRBV6-5	TRBJ2-7	CASSSTQGRDSYEQYF
18	TRBV11-3	TRBJ2-2	CASSLDSWGRANTGELFF
16	TRBV12-3/TRBV12-4	TRBJ2-3	CASSLWSVRDTDTQYF
12	TRBV12-3/TRBV12-4	TRBJ2-1	CASSFNSDEQFF
14	TRBV5-1	TRBJ1-1	CASRGGQLEQEAFF